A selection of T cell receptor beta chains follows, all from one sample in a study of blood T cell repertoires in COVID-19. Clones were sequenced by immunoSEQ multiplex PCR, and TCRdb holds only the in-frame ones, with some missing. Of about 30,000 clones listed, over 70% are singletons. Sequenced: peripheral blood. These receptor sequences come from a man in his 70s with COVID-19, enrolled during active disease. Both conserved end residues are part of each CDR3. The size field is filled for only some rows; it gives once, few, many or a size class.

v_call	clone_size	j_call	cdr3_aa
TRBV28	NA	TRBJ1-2	CASRKRDYGYTF
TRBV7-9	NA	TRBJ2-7	CASSKNQGLGQYF
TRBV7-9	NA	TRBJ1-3	CASSLFQGELAGNTIYF
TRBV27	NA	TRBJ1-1	CASSLEGGTEAFF
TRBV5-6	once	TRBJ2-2	CASSFGTANTGELFF
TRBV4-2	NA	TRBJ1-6	CASSQVVQPYNSPLHF
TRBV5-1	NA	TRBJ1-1	CASSLAQGNTEAFF
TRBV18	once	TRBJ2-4	CASSPGTGFEAKNIQYF
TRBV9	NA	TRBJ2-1	CASSINSGLGNEQFF
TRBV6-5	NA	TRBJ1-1	CASRRTRYTEAFF
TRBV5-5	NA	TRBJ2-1	CASSRPPGLAGNEQFF
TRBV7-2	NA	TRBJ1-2	CASSLNGQNYGYTF
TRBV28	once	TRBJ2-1	CASTLGGTNSYNEQFF
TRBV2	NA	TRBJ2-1	CASSDGTGYNEQFF
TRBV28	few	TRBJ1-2	CASSSHRGYYGYTF
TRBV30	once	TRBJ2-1	CAWSPPRRLAGDNEQFF
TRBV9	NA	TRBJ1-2	CASSAPTGVRYGYTF
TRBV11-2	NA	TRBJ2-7	CASREPGLAVYEQYF
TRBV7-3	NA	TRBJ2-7	CASSYSGVTPYEQYF
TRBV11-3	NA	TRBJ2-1	CASSPGTSGTYNEQFF
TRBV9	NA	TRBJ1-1	CASSGSQGFAFF
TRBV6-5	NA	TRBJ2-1	CASSYGTSVSHEQFF
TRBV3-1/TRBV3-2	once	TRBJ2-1	CASSPGLAGGGGEQFF
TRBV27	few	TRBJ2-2	CASSYSRLTGELFF
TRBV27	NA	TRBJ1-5	CASSCPWRRQGPNQPQHF
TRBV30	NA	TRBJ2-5	CAWSSVLTVQETQYF
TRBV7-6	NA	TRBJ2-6	CASSSDRDPGSGANVLTF
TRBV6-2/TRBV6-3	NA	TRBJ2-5	CASSYAAGGQETQYF
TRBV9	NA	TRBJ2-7	CASSAGQGTDEQYF
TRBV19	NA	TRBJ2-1	CASSTGTTYSYNEQFF
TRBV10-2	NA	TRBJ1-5	CASRDRRYSNQPQHF
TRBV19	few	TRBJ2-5	CASRALLGGGETQYF
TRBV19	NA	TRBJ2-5	CASSTRTSGRKYF
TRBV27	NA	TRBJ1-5	CASASTRQGPYNQPQHF
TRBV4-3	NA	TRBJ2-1	CASSPRTGEQFF
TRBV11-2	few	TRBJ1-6	CASSQTGHHNSPLHF
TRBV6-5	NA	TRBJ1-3	CASRAGVSGNTIYF